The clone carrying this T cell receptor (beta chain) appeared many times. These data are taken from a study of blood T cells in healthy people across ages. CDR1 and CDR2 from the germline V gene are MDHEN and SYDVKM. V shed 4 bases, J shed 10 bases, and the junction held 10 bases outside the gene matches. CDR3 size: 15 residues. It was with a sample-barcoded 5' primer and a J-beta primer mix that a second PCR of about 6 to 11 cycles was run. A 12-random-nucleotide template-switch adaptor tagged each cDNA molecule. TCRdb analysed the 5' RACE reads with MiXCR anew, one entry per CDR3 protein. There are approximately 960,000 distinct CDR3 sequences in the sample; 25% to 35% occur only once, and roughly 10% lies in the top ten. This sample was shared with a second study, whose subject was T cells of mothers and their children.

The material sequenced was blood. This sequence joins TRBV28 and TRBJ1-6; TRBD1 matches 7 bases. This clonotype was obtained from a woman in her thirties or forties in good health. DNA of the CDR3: TGTGCCAGCAGTTCAACAGGGGTTCGAGGATCACCCCTCCACTTT. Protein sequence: CASSSTGVRGSPLHF.